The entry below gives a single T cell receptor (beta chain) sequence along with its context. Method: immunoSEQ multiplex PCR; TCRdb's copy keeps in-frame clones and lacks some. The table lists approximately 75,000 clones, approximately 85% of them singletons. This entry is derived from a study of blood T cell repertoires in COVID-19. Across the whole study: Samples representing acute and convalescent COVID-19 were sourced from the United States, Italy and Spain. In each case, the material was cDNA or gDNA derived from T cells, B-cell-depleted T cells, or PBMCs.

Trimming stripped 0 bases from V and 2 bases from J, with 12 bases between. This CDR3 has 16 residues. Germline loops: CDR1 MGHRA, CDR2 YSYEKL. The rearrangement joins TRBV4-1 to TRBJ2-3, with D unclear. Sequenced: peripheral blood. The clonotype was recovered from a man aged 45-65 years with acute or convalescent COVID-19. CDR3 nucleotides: TGCGCCAGCAGCCAAGAGGTGGCCCTCCTCACAGATACGCAGTATTTT. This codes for CASSQEVALLTDTQYF.